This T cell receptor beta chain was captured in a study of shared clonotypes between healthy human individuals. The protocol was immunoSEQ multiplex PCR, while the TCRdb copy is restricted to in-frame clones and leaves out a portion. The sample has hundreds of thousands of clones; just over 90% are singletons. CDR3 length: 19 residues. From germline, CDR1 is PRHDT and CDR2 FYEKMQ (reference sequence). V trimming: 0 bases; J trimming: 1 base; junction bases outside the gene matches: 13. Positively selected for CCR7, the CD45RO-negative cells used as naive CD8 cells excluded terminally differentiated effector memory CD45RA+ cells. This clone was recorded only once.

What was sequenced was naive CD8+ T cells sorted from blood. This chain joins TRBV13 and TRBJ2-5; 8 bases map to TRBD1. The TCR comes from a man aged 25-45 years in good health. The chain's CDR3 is CASSLGLETGDESQETQYF. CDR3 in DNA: TGTGCCAGCAGCTTAGGCCTAGAGACAGGGGATGAAAGCCAAGAGACCCAGTACTTC.